This T cell receptor beta chain was observed in a study of CD8 T cells in Susac syndrome. The V and J ends lost 4 bases and 10 bases, in that order; junction bases with no gene match: 7. The CDR3 is made up of 13 amino acids. CDR1 is LGHDT and CDR2 is YNNKEL in the germline V gene (reference sequence). An input of about 0.5 to 1 ug of RNA was subjected to reverse transcription using random hexamers. TCRdb re-derived calls from the immunoSEQ multiplex PCR reads in MiXCR, one entry per CDR3 protein. The data contain about 25,000 distinct CDR3 sequences, around 94% of them singletons. Healthy donors were controls matched for age and sex.

The origin of this receptor is a human donor in good health. Sequenced: CD8+ T cells from PBMCs. The V call is TRBV3-1, the J call TRBJ1-2; 9 bases align to TRBD1. The CDR3 region has the DNA TGTGCCAGCAGCCTGGGACAGGGAATTGACTACACCTTC. Translation gives CASSLGQGIDYTF.